The 17 T cell receptor beta chains in this list originate from one sample, sequenced in a study of molecular identifiers for immune sequencing clone quantification. Via MiXCR, TCRdb re-called the PCR reads, giving one row per CDR3 protein. The table shows over 35,000 distinct CDR3 sequences, with approximately 17% occurring only once. The sample taken for sequencing was naive CD8+ T cells from blood, with Jurkat cell RNA spiked in. This sample's subset: FACS-sorted CD8+CD4-CCR7+CD45RA+ naive T cells. Receptors were obtained from a human donor in good health. Some libraries in this study had Jurkat cell RNA spiked in.

Turning to this clonotype: A much larger clone differs by one base, so this may be a read error. The chain joins TRBV27 to TRBJ2-7; TRBD2 matches 7 bases. Germline V gene sequence: CDR1 MNHEY, CDR2 SMNVEV (reference sequence). The CDR3 extends over 13 amino acids. DNA for the CDR3: TGTGCCAGCAGTCTGGGACTAACATACGAGCGGTACTTC. It encodes CASSLGLTYERYF.

The rearrangement uses TRBV27 and TRBJ2-7, with 10 bases lining up with TRBD1. CDR3 length: 15 amino acids. J was trimmed by 4 bases and V by 3 bases; bases with no gene match: 6. Looked up from germline, CDR1 is MNHEY and CDR2 is SMNVEV (reference sequence). The CDR3 bases are TGTGCCAGCAGTTTGACCGGGACAGGGGCATACGAGCAGTACTTC. Its protein product is CASSLTGTGAYEQYF.

This clonotype was observed at least ten times. V usage is TRBV4-3 and J usage is TRBJ2-3; D uncertain. Germline V gives CDR1 LGHNA, CDR2 YSLEER. This CDR3 region has 15 residues. Trimming cost V 1 base and J 6 bases, with 14 bases left between them. CDR3 region: CASSQAALALDTQYF. In DNA, the CDR3 is TGCGCCAGCAGCCAAGCCGCCCTGGCATTGGATACGCAGTATTTT.

This clonotype is labeled as medium-sized. The chain uses TRBV7-8 and TRBJ2-7; 13 bases fit TRBD2. Per germline, CDR1 SGHVS and CDR2 FQNEAQ. The trim removed 5 bases at V and 2 bases at J, leaving 3 bases unmatched. The CDR3 spans 15 residues. Here the CDR3 DNA reads TGTGCCAGCAGCCCGGGACTAGCGGGAACCTACGAGCAGTACTTC. Protein product: CASSPGLAGTYEQYF.

The chain joins TRBV7-2 to TRBJ2-7; D perhaps matches TRBD1 (6 bases). The ends were cut back, 6 bases at V and 2 bases at J, with 11 bases in the middle. CDR3 length: 13 amino acids. Germline V lookup: CDR1 SGHTA, CDR2 FQGNSA. CDR3 loop: CASRPRGTYEQYF. For the CDR3, the DNA is TGTGCCAGCAGACCCAGGGGAACCTACGAGCAGTACTTC. Looking up the rest from reference TRBV7-2 and TRBJ2-7 gives the full variable domain: GAGVSQSPSNKVTEKGKDVELRCDPISGHTALYWYRQSLGQGLEFLIYFQGNSAPDKSGLPSDRFSAERTGGSVSTLTIQRTQQEDSAVYLCASRPRGTYEQYFGPGTRLTVT.

This clonotype was detected ten times or more. The rearrangement joins TRBV3-1 to TRBJ2-1, with D unresolved. This CDR3 contains 14 residues. Between the trimmed V and J ends, which lost 3 bases and 4 bases, there was a span of 10 bases. Germline V gene data show CDR1 as LGHDT and CDR2 as YNNKEL (reference sequence). The CDR3 DNA sequence: TGTGCCAGCAGCCAGGGGTTAGGATACAATGAGCAGTTCTTC. Its protein product is CASSQGLGYNEQFF.

This clonotype was detected only a few times. The V call is TRBV7-8, the J call TRBJ2-7; D unclear. Germline CDR1 SGHVS, CDR2 FQNEAQ. The CDR3 covers 11 residues. With 4 bases removed from V and 7 bases from J, the gap between germline ends came to 8 bases. The CDR3 DNA is TGTGCCAGCAGCTCAGCCGAAGAGCAGTACTTC. It is translated as CASSSAEEQYF.

The table lists this clonotype with a few counts. The V call is TRBV2, the J call TRBJ2-3; 7 bases agree with TRBD2. Germline V gene sequence: CDR1 SNHLY, CDR2 FYNNEI. The J segment lost 2 bases and the V segment lost 3 bases, leaving 8 bases of the junction unmatched. The CDR3 covers 16 residues. The DNA of the CDR3 is TGTGCCAGCAGTGAGACGTCTAGCGGAAACACAGATACGCAGTATTTT. Amino acid sequence: CASSETSSGNTDTQYF.

In its sample, this clonotype was seen many times. The chain employs TRBV7-9 and TRBJ2-7; 12 bases line up with TRBD1. CDR3 length equals 16 residues. With V trimmed by 3 bases and J by 5 bases, 8 bases remained unmatched. Germline lookup yields CDR1 SEHNR and CDR2 FQNEAQ (reference sequence). The CDR3 spells CASSFPGQGASHEQYF. The CDR3 DNA sequence: TGTGCCAGCAGCTTCCCGGGACAGGGGGCCTCGCACGAGCAGTACTTC.

This clonotype was counted between two and nine times. The chain has TRBV20-1 and TRBJ2-7, with a tentative D call TRBD2 (5 bases). The germline V and J ends were trimmed by 5 bases and 7 bases, with 18 bases remaining between them. The germline CDR1 and CDR2 sequences are DFQATT and SNEGSKA (reference sequence). This CDR3 comprises 13 residues. The CDR3 DNA is TGCAGTGCTCTGGACGAGGGCGACTATGAGCAGTACTTC. Amino acids: CSALDEGDYEQYF.

The rearrangement joins TRBV27 to TRBJ2-1; D is unresolved. V lost 1 base and J lost 4, with 5 bases in between. This CDR3 contains 13 residues. Germline V gene lookup returns CDR1 MNHEY and CDR2 SMNVEV (reference sequence). The CDR3 is CASSLFGYNEQFF. The CDR3 DNA reads as TGTGCCAGCAGTTTATTTGGTTACAATGAGCAGTTCTTC.

This clonotype was recorded at least ten times. This chain links TRBV5-1 with TRBJ2-1, with D hard to call. V was pared by 4 bases and J by 0 bases, with 5 bases between. The CDR3 has 13 amino acids. Germline lookup yields CDR1 SGHRS and CDR2 YFSETQ. The CDR3 sequence: CASSPDSYNEQFF. The CDR3 DNA reads as TGCGCCAGCAGCCCGGACTCCTACAATGAGCAGTTCTTC.

This sequence joins TRBV7-9 and TRBJ2-7; TRBD1 matches at 7 bases. The CDR3 runs to 17 residues. Trimming removed 4 bases from V and 2 bases from J; junction bases left unmatched: 14. From germline, CDR1 is SEHNR and CDR2 FQNEAQ (reference sequence). For the CDR3, the DNA is TGTGCCAGCAGCTCACTCCCCGGGGACAGCCTCGCCTACGAGCAGTACTTC. Residues: CASSSLPGDSLAYEQYF.

In its sample, this clonotype was seen many times. The gene calls are TRBV10-3 and TRBJ1-1; D call uncertain. The CDR3 is 15 amino acids. V was clipped by 11 bases and J by 0 bases, with 19 bases between them. CDR1 is ENHRY and CDR2 is SYGVKD in the germline V gene. CDR3 coding DNA: TGTGCCGTTGGGGATGGGGTAATAGTGAACACTGAAGCTTTCTTT. Translating gives CAVGDGVIVNTEAFF.

Note on this clonotype: This may be a read error: a much more frequent sequence differs by one nucleotide. V is TRBV15 and J is TRBJ1-5; D is possibly TRBD1 (5 bases). Germline V lookup: CDR1 LNHNV, CDR2 YYDKDF (reference sequence). There are 14 residues in the CDR3. Here the CDR3 reads CAASAGMRGQPQHF. The CDR3, as DNA: TGTGCCGCCAGCGCAGGGATGAGGGGCCAGCCCCAGCATTTT. The full variable domain, its missing parts supplied by reference TRBV15 and TRBJ1-5, is DAMVIQNPRYQVTQFGKPVTLSCSQTLNHNVMYWYQQKSSQAPKLLFHYYDKDFNNEADTPDNFQSRRPNTSFCFLDIRSPGLGDTAMYLCAASAGMRGQPQHFGDGTRLSIL.

This clonotype occurred many times. The chain couples TRBV12-3 or TRBV12-4 to TRBJ1-1; 7 positions agree with TRBD1. The length of the CDR3 is 17 residues. V was pared by 0 bases and J by 4 bases, with 11 bases of the junction left unmatched. The CDR3 loop is CASSLALGQMYGTEAFF. As DNA, the CDR3 is TGTGCCAGCAGTTTAGCGCTGGGACAGATGTATGGCACTGAAGCTTTCTTT.

With respect to this clonotype: With a much larger clone just one base away, this may be a read error. The chain links TRBV4-3 to TRBJ2-2, with TRBD2 matching over 8 bases. The CDR3 runs to 17 residues. Germline values: CDR1 LGHNA, CDR2 YSLEER. The V segment lost 8 bases and the J segment 4 bases; nucleotides outside the gene matches: 15. In DNA form, the CDR3 reads TGCGCCAGCGGCCTGGAACCAAGCGGGAGCGGCACCGGGGAGCTGTTTTTT. The encoded protein is CASGLEPSGSGTGELFF.